This T cell receptor (beta chain) was captured in a study of blood T cell repertoires in COVID-19. Trimming shortened V by 5 bases and J by 10 bases, and 12 bases separated the two germline ends. The CDR3 consists of 11 residues. CDR1 and CDR2 from the germline V gene are MNHEY and SVGEGT. TCRdb's copy holds only in-frame clones and misses some; the assay was immunoSEQ multiplex PCR. The table records fewer than 250,000 clones, roughly four fifths of them present only once. The TCR sequence derives from a woman in her 70s with acute or convalescent COVID-19. Material for sequencing was peripheral blood. The V and J genes are TRBV6-2 or TRBV6-3 and TRBJ2-7; D possibly corresponds to TRBD2 (6 bases). The CDR3, as DNA: TGTGCCAGCAGTAGATCCGGGAGACAGTACTTC. Translation: CASSRSGRQYF.